These T cell receptor beta chains were read from a single sample in a study of T cell responses to AZD1222 COVID-19 vaccine. Measured with immunoSEQ multiplex PCR; TCRdb has only the in-frame clones, and not every one. The sample holds approximately 210,000 clones, around 94% seen once. The sequencing used peripheral blood, collected 28 days after the second dose of the MenACWY control vaccine. The receptors come from an adult who received the MenACWY meningococcal vaccine as a control. Each CDR3 is given with its conserved first and last residue. D genes are given only for firm matches. Clone size is stated in some rows and not others, as once, few, many or a class when expanded.

clone_size j_call d_call v_call cdr3_aa cdr3_nt
- TRBJ1-1 - TRBV18 CASTSGGFGTEAFF TGTGCCAGCACGAGTGGGGGGTTTGGCACTGAAGCTTTCTTT
- TRBJ2-1 TRBD1 TRBV5-1 CASSRGTGGNEQFF TGCGCCAGCAGTCGTGGGACAGGAGGGAATGAGCAGTTCTTC
- TRBJ2-3 - TRBV2 CASGFPDTQYF TGTGCCAGTGGGTTTCCAGATACGCAGTATTTT
- TRBJ1-6 - TRBV6-1 CASSDRTPSSPLHF TGTGCCAGCAGTGATCGGACACCTAGTTCACCCCTCCACTTT
- TRBJ1-4 TRBD1 TRBV6-2/TRBV6-3 CASSYSRGGTGVAKLFF TGTGCCAGCAGTTACTCTCGAGGCGGGACAGGGGTCGCAAAACTGTTTTTT
- TRBJ1-5 - TRBV10-3 CAIRQGLESNQPQHF TGTGCCATCAGACAGGGTTTGGAGAGCAATCAGCCCCAGCATTTT
- TRBJ2-7 - TRBV27 CASSRTPSYEQYF TGTGCCAGCAGTCGGACACCTTCCTACGAGCAGTACTTC
once TRBJ2-5 - TRBV24-1 CATRGTGRETQYF TGTGCCACCAGGGGTACGGGCAGGGAGACCCAGTACTTC
- TRBJ1-5 - TRBV5-1 CASSLDPTGQDNQPQHF TGCGCCAGCAGCTTGGATCCTACAGGGCAGGACAATCAGCCCCAGCATTTT
- TRBJ2-7 - TRBV28 CASSPVPERQDRFGYEQYF TGTGCCAGCAGTCCCGTCCCCGAGCGACAGGACCGGTTTGGCTACGAGCAGTACTTC
- TRBJ2-1 - TRBV9 CASSVDDGESYNEQFF TGTGCCAGCAGCGTAGATGACGGGGAGTCCTACAATGAGCAGTTCTTC
- TRBJ1-2 TRBD1 TRBV19 CASSSDLTGGDYGYTF TGTGCCAGTAGTAGTGACCTGACAGGGGGCGACTATGGCTACACCTTC
once TRBJ2-7 TRBD2 TRBV6-5 CASSWKTSGNSYEQYF TGTGCCAGCAGTTGGAAGACTAGCGGAAACTCCTACGAGCAGTACTTC
- TRBJ2-5 - TRBV21-1 CASSNPRTSGDPQVAQYF TGTGCCAGCAGCAATCCAAGGACTAGCGGGGATCCCCAGGTCGCCCAGTACTTC
- TRBJ2-7 - TRBV3-1/TRBV3-2 CASSQRGDEQYF TGTGCCAGCAGCCAGCGCGGTGACGAGCAGTACTTC
- TRBJ2-3 TRBD2 TRBV7-3 CASSLWGLAGGIADTQYF TGTGCCAGCAGCTTATGGGGACTAGCGGGAGGGATCGCAGATACGCAGTATTTT
- TRBJ1-2 - TRBV2 CASRNREGRGYTF TGTGCCAGCAGGAACAGGGAGGGTAGGGGCTACACCTTC
once TRBJ2-3 TRBD1 TRBV7-3 CASSSTGVDTQYF TGTGCCAGCAGCTCAACAGGGGTCGATACGCAGTATTTT
- TRBJ1-3 - TRBV6-5 CASRSSGNTIYF TGTGCCAGCAGATCGTCTGGAAACACCATATATTTT
- TRBJ2-7 TRBD1 TRBV4-1 CASSQDSGQGLVPYEQYF TGCGCCAGCAGCCAAGATAGTGGACAGGGGCTTGTGCCCTACGAGCAGTACTTC
- TRBJ2-5 TRBD1 TRBV7-3 CASSVQGALGETQYF TGTGCCAGCAGCGTACAGGGGGCCTTGGGAGAGACCCAGTACTTC
- TRBJ2-3 TRBD1 TRBV7-9 CASSYPGQGDQEKYF TGTGCCAGCAGCTACCCGGGACAGGGGGACCAGGAGAAGTATTTT
- TRBJ1-2 - TRBV23-1 CASSKVNPGYGYTF TGCGCCAGCAGTAAGGTTAACCCGGGCTATGGCTACACCTTC
- TRBJ2-7 - TRBV6-5 CAILGSSPEQYF TGTGCCATCCTGGGTAGCTCCCCCGAGCAGTACTTC
- TRBJ1-2 - TRBV5-1 CASSLGGTNYGYTF TGCGCCAGCAGCTTGGGTGGGACTAACTATGGCTACACCTTC